This T cell receptor beta chain was observed in a study of regulatory T cells in long-lasting Graves disease (dated by TCRdb to the early 2020s). Background for the entire study: Newly diagnosed Graves' disease patients had taken antithyroid drugs for less than 3 months. The study was registered as a clinical trial and conducted in China. TCR sequencing covered approximately 13 persistent and some 20 newly diagnosed Graves' disease patients, 33 samples in total. Patients with persistent Graves' disease were compared with patients with newly diagnosed Graves' disease using TCR sequencing and RNA sequencing of peripheral blood. The full study reports these points: Persistent disease showed preferential use of TRBV28, TRBJ1-2 and TRBJ2-5, whereas newly diagnosed disease favored TRBV20-1 and TRBJ2-1. More public clonotypes were shared among persistent patients (around 2,600) than among newly diagnosed patients (more than 950). Peripheral blood alone was examined, since thyroid tissue, which constituted the primary lesion, could not be accessed. As a limitation, the authors acknowledged that the small sample size may reduce accuracy. Compared with newly diagnosed patients, persistent Graves' disease patients had lower TCR Shannon entropy and fewer highly expanded clones, which suggests clonal expansion. Only the TCR beta chain was sequenced and analyzed.

The time point label here, explained by the study, means: newly diagnosed GD, antithyroid drugs for less than 3 months. RNA was extracted from PBMCs in TRIzol for both TCR sequencing and RNA sequencing. The diagnosis of Graves' disease followed American Thyroid Association guidelines. Recruitment of patients was carried out at an endocrinology department in Xi'an, China. Each patient gave 7.5 to 10 milliliters of peripheral blood, collected in an EDTA anticoagulant tube. Ficoll Paque Plus density gradient separation was used to isolate PBMCs, and no additional T cell sorting was done. RNA quality was checked with an Agilent 2100 Bioanalyzer and agarose gel, and concentration with a NanoDrop 2000. Ten or more counts support this clonotype. This receptor's antigen is unknown. No base quality values were provided; no much bigger clone lies one nucleotide off. The germline V gene supplies CDR1 SGHRS and CDR2 YFSETQ. The CDR3 holds 13 amino acids from the cysteine to the phenylalanine. Of all the DNA, just the CDR3 is kept, 39 bases in frame from base 1. Trimming removed 4 bases from V and 4 bases from J, leaving 11 bases between the germline ends.

Libraries were constructed by multiplex PCR. The data were produced on an Illumina HiSeq 4000. TCR beta libraries were built with iRepertoire HTBI primers and Arm-PCR amplification of CDR3 regions. Before sequencing, the PCR products underwent gel purification. From the authors' description of their analysis: A total of fewer than 80 TRBV and 14 TRBJ segments were identified across samples and were used for gene usage analysis of CDR3 amino acid clonotypes. Filtered high-quality paired reads were merged into contigs using COPE and FqMerger. BLAST was used to align contigs to the IMGT TRBV, TRBD and TRBJ reference genes, and CDR3 was defined following IMGT. Clonotypes above 0.1% frequency were classified as highly expanded clones. Shannon entropy was used to measure repertoire diversity, and the Gini coefficient was used to measure V-J evenness. A clonotype found in more than one individual was treated as public. TCRdb's own reprocessing of the public reads used fastp at Q25 and MiXCR and kept productive beta chains. Rows merge per CDR3 protein into single entries with the most common DNA and genes. TCRdb assigned the V and J calls; the authors' analysis was not used. A total of about 540,000 distinct CDR3 sequences appear in this sample, approximately 12% of them only once. Of the sample, roughly 10% falls within the top ten clones.

This sample was shared with a second study, whose subject was T cells in Graves' hyperthyroidism and ophthalmopathy. The second investigation adds: A patient counted as having stable Graves' hyperthyroidism if no progression to ophthalmopathy occurred over 18 months of follow-up. Hyperthyroidism patients were newly diagnosed, with disease duration under 2 months, and aged 18 to 65 years. Patients with uncontrolled infections, other autoimmune diseases, pregnancy or lactation were excluded. Clinical symptoms, serum thyroxine and TRAb, thyroid ultrasound, and orbital computed tomography formed the basis for the diagnoses. The TCR CDR3 was subjected to a first round of RT-PCR using the HTBI primer set and the Qiagen OneStep RT-PCR kit. Most expanded thyroid clonotypes (frequency above 0.001) were also detected in blood, suggesting blood repertoires may reflect thyroid immune responses. Ophthalmopathy was separated from stable hyperthyroidism by a 13 V-J signature model, with just over 85% sensitivity and 81% to 82% specificity obtained in cross-validation and 80%/75% obtained in testing. During validation, the model predicted progression to ophthalmopathy a median of approximately 6.5 months ahead of onset, with almost 71% sensitivity and around 72% specificity. To identify TCR V-J signatures that set the groups apart, the researchers used a discovery cohort of 100 patients, made up of under 50 with Graves' ophthalmopathy and some 60 with stable Graves' hyperthyroidism. An independent validation cohort of 18 to 20 hyperthyroidism patients and some 15 patients who later progressed to ophthalmopathy tested prospective prediction of ophthalmopathy. The roughly 100 discovery patients were randomly split 7:3 into training and test sets. In several Graves' hyperthyroidism patients, the study also compared T-cell repertoires from thyroid tissue with T-cell repertoires from blood. Following sampling, methimazole starting at 30 mg daily was given to hyperthyroidism patients, and high-dose intravenous methylprednisolone was given to ophthalmopathy patients. The libraries were constructed in a second round of multiplex PCR and then size-selected and purified. Sequencing of the libraries was done on an Illumina HiSeq2000 using paired-end 100 bp reads. SOAPnuke was used to process the raw data, with reads discarded if the reads contained adapters or uncalled bases, had a mean Phred below 15, or lacked an exact constant-primer or identifier match. High-quality paired reads were merged with COPE v1.2.5, and unique nucleotide sequences were defined as clonotypes. MiTCR v1.1 was used to align the clonotypes against IMGT TRBV, TRBD and TRBJ reference segments. The analysis was restricted to V-J combinations with a frequency above 0.0001, which together covered 99.2% of the repertoires. A TCS score was defined as the ratio between F50 (clonal expansion) and ExV (chaos), using BLOSUM62-based TCRdist between CDR3 peptides within each V-J. Welch's t-statistics and random forest reduced some 510 V-J features to about 13, which were used in a naive Bayes classifier (R e1071). Sample size was not statistically predetermined, and investigators were not blinded to group allocation. TCR Vbeta CDR3 sequencing of some 140 peripheral blood samples (more than 40 ophthalmopathy, under 80 hyperthyroidism and around 17 progressor patients) is reported in the paper.

Source: peripheral blood mononuclear cells (PBMCs), taken at new diagnosis, from a patient treated with antithyroid drugs. The sequence links TRBV5-1 to TRBJ2-5; the D gene is unclear. This TCR came from a man under 40 with Graves disease. Donor details come from another sample of the same person, matched by shared clones. The DNA sequence is given as TGCGCCAGCAGCGTTGATCTCAGAGAGACCCAGTACTTC. Translation gives CASSVDLRETQYF.